What follows are 20 T cell receptor beta chains derived from one specimen sequenced in a study of blood T cell repertoires in COVID-19. Clones were read by immunoSEQ multiplex PCR, and TCRdb kept only the in-frame ones, dropping some. The sample lists about 190,000 clones; about 85% were seen once. The source material was peripheral blood. All receptors come from a man between 60 and 70 years old with active or convalescent COVID-19.

V gene TRBV7-9 combines with J gene TRBJ2-1; D is perhaps TRBD2 (6 bases). V shed 7 bases and J shed 12 bases, with 13 bases lying between them. The V gene's germline CDR1 is SEHNR and CDR2 FQNEAQ (reference sequence). There are 11 residues in the CDR3. The CDR3 here is CASTDGTRQFF. In DNA form, the CDR3 reads TGTGCCAGCACAGACGGGACTCGGCAGTTCTTC.

The V gene is TRBV9, the J gene TRBJ1-3, with 10 bases fitting TRBD1. The CDR3 loop spans 16 amino acids. Germline CDR1 and CDR2: SGDLS and YYNGEE. The junction had 3 bases not matched to a gene; V was cut back by 3 bases and J by 0 bases. This CDR3 reads CASSGRQGASGNTIYF. CDR3 bases: TGTGCCAGCAGCGGCAGACAGGGGGCCTCTGGAAACACCATATATTTT.

The chain recombines TRBV4-1 with TRBJ1-6; unclear D gene. Trimming left V 0 bases short and J 2 bases short, with 11 bases between. Germline values: CDR1 MGHRA, CDR2 YSYEKL. The CDR3 sequence is 17 residues long. CDR3 sequence: CASSQDPRVPYNSPLHF. DNA of the CDR3: TGCGCCAGCAGCCAAGATCCACGGGTACCCTATAATTCACCCCTCCACTTT.

The chain is built from TRBV11-2 and TRBJ2-7, with 11 bases aligning to TRBD1. This CDR3 has 18 amino acids. With V trimmed by 1 base and J by 5 bases, 13 bases remained unmatched. From germline, CDR1 is SGHAT and CDR2 FQNNGV. CDR3 region: CASSLVSQGQGGLNEQYF. The CDR3 DNA follows: TGTGCCAGCAGCTTAGTTTCGCAGGGACAGGGGGGCCTCAACGAGCAGTACTTC. Combining the CDR3 with reference TRBV11-2 and TRBJ2-7 gives the whole variable domain EAGVAQSPRYKIIEKRQSVAFWCNPISGHATLYWYQQILGQGPKLLIQFQNNGVVDDSQLPKDRFSAERLKGVDSTLKIQPAKLEDSAVYLCASSLVSQGQGGLNEQYFGPGTRLTVT.

The chain couples TRBV4-1 to TRBJ1-2, with 7 bases identical to TRBD1. The length of the CDR3 is 16 residues. The J segment lost 2 bases and the V segment lost 2 bases, leaving 8 bases of the junction unmatched. Germline CDR1 reads MGHRA; CDR2 reads YSYEKL. The CDR3 DNA follows: TGCGCCAGCAGCCAAATTGGACAGGTGAGAAACTATGGCTACACCTTC. It codes for CASSQIGQVRNYGYTF.

This chain links TRBV6-5 with TRBJ1-2, with 8 bases matching TRBD1. The CDR3 loop spans 13 amino acids. In germline, CDR1 is MNHEY, CDR2 SVGAGI. J was trimmed by 0 bases and V by 8 bases; bases with no gene match: 2. The CDR3 sequence: CASRQGSNYGYTF. The CDR3 nucleotides are TGTGCCAGCCGACAGGGGTCTAACTATGGCTACACCTTC.

The chain employs TRBV2 and TRBJ1-3; possibly TRBD1 for D (6 bases). The CDR3 contains 13 residues. V was trimmed by 3 bases and J by 5 bases, leaving 8 bases between them. Germline CDR1 reads SNHLY; CDR2 reads FYNNEI. The CDR3 sequence: CASSDRGRNTIYF. The CDR3 bases are TGTGCCAGCAGTGACAGGGGTCGAAACACCATATATTTT. The variable domain in full, with the rest retrieved from reference TRBV2 and TRBJ1-3, is EPEVTQTPSHQVTQMGQEVILRCVPISNHLYFYWYRQILGQKVEFLVSFYNNEISEKSEIFDDQFSVERPDGSNFTLKIRSTKLEDSAMYFCASSDRGRNTIYFGEGSWLTVV.

The rearrangement links TRBV6-5 to TRBJ2-5, with 10 bases lining up with TRBD2. V gave up 5 bases and J gave up 5 bases; unmatched junction bases: 5. CDR1 and CDR2 (germline): MNHEY, SVGAGI. This CDR3 has 14 amino acids. In DNA, the CDR3 is TGTGCCAGCAGTCGACTAGCGGGTTCCGAGACCCAGTACTTC. Its translation is CASSRLAGSETQYF.

V gene TRBV7-2 combines with J gene TRBJ2-7; 8 nucleotides match TRBD2. With 4 bases clipped from V and 0 bases from J, the junction kept 8 bases outside the gene matches. The CDR3 has 16 amino acids. The germline gives CDR1 SGHTA, CDR2 FQGNSA. The CDR3 sequence is CASSYFAGGHSYEQYF. CDR3 DNA sequence: TGTGCCAGCAGCTACTTCGCGGGGGGCCACTCCTACGAGCAGTACTTC.

This clone was seen a few times. The chain uses TRBV4-2 and TRBJ2-1; 7 bases are shared with TRBD2. V lost 4 bases and J lost 0; bases outside the gene matches: 0. Germline V gene lookup returns CDR1 LGHNA and CDR2 YNFKEQ. The CDR3 totals 14 residues. CDR3 coding DNA: TGTGCCAGCAGCCGGGACTACTCCTACAATGAGCAGTTCTTC. It encodes CASSRDYSYNEQFF.

This chain links TRBV15 with TRBJ1-1; TRBD1 aligns across 8 bases. Germline loops: CDR1 LNHNV, CDR2 YYDKDF (reference sequence). The CDR3 spans 16 residues. Trimming took 0 bases from V and 4 from J; bases not matched to a gene: 7. CDR3: CATSRDSLDRGTEAFF. Written as DNA, the CDR3 is TGTGCCACCAGCAGAGATTCCCTAGACAGGGGCACTGAAGCTTTCTTT.

Points on this clone: Distinct nucleotide sequences in the sample also encode this CDR3. V gene TRBV9 combines with J gene TRBJ2-1; 7 bases match TRBD1. Germline CDR1 is SGDLS and CDR2 is YYNGEE. CDR3 size: 15 residues. Trimming took 0 bases from V and 4 from J; bases not matched to a gene: 4. Written as DNA, the CDR3 is TGTGCCAGCAGCGTAGGTGGCAGGGGGTACAATGAGCAGTTCTTC. Its translation is CASSVGGRGYNEQFF.

This clone has more than one count but fewer than ten. The V and J genes are TRBV2 and TRBJ1-6; 9 bases are a match to TRBD1. The CDR3 spans 15 residues. Germline trimming cut 5 bases from V and 6 bases from J; bases unmatched to any gene: 5. CDR1 and CDR2 from the germline V gene are SNHLY and FYNNEI. This CDR3 is CASSPQGARNSPLHF. The DNA for the CDR3 is TGTGCCAGCAGTCCACAGGGGGCGCGTAATTCACCCCTCCACTTT.

This chain links TRBV2 with TRBJ1-6; 7 nucleotides align to TRBD1. The CDR3 is 16 residues long. Germline CDR1 is SNHLY and CDR2 is FYNNEI. With 5 bases clipped from V and 2 bases from J, the junction kept 6 bases outside the gene matches. CDR3 in DNA: TGTGCCAGCAGTAGACAGGGCGTCCCCTATAATTCACCCCTCCACTTT. This encodes CASSRQGVPYNSPLHF.

The chain carries TRBV27 and TRBJ1-5; the D gene is possibly TRBD1 (6 bases). Trimming cost V 4 bases and J 5 bases, with 9 bases left between them. The CDR3 loop spans 13 amino acids. CDR1 and CDR2 from the germline V gene are MNHEY and SMNVEV (reference sequence). The CDR3: CASSSDRYQPQHF. CDR3 coding DNA: TGTGCCAGCAGTTCTGACAGGTATCAGCCCCAGCATTTT.

A single count supports this clone. This chain connects TRBV10-1 to TRBJ2-2; D possibly corresponds to TRBD2 (6 bases). Germline V lookup: CDR1 WNHNN, CDR2 SYGVQD (reference sequence). V was pared by 3 bases and J by 5 bases, with 13 bases between. The CDR3 has 15 amino acids. CDR3 sequence (DNA): TGCGCCAGCAGTGAAGGAACGGGAGAAACCGGGGAGCTGTTTTTT. This translates into CASSEGTGETGELFF.

The rearrangement links TRBV2 to TRBJ2-7, with TRBD2 matching 8 bases. This CDR3 contains 14 residues. CDR1 SNHLY and CDR2 FYNNEI come from the germline V gene. With V trimmed by 4 bases and J by 5 bases, 7 bases remained unmatched. The CDR3 loop reads CASSGVAGKDEQYF. The CDR3 nucleotides read TGTGCCAGCAGTGGGGTAGCGGGGAAGGACGAGCAGTACTTC.

The chain uses TRBV6-5 and TRBJ2-5; possibly TRBD2 for D (6 bases). In germline, CDR1 is MNHEY, CDR2 SVGAGI. Trimming took 6 bases from V and 5 from J, leaving 19 bases between them. The CDR3 loop spans 15 amino acids. CDR3 residues: CASRKRGGTLETQYF. The DNA of the CDR3 is TGTGCCAGCAGAAAGCGAGGCGGGACGTTGGAGACCCAGTACTTC.

The V and J genes are TRBV29-1 and TRBJ1-3; D is uncertain. This CDR3 is 13 amino acids long. Germline CDR1 reads SQVTM; CDR2 reads ANQGSEA. Deletions cut 2 bases from V and 3 bases from J, with 8 bases between. The CDR3 region is CSVEWAGGNTIYF. As DNA, the CDR3 is TGCAGCGTTGAATGGGCAGGTGGAAACACCATATATTTT.

In this sample, this clone turned up a few times. The V call is TRBV5-1, the J call TRBJ2-7, with D possibly being TRBD1 (6 bases). CDR1 is SGHRS and CDR2 is YFSETQ in the germline V gene. This CDR3 spans 15 amino acids. The ends were cut back, 0 bases at V and 5 bases at J, with 15 bases in the middle. CDR3 sequence reads: CASSLDRPGVHEQYF. The CDR3 DNA reads TGCGCCAGCAGCTTGGATCGTCCAGGGGTCCACGAGCAGTACTTC.